This T cell receptor beta chain originates from a study of CD8+ T cells in alopecia areata. On this clone itself: Its antigen is not known.

This CDR3 has 15 residues. Trimming took off 8 bases at V and 5 bases at J, with 18 bases between the two ends. Germline V gives CDR1 LNHDA, CDR2 SQIVND (reference sequence). The treatment denotes: oral pan-JAK inhibitor, 5-10 mg twice daily. RNA extraction was followed by reverse transcription into cDNA, which acted as the sequencing template. This table comes from immunoSEQ multiplex PCR, and its TCRdb copy is limited to in-frame clones, with some not included. This table has approximately 200,000 clones, roughly three fifths appearing once. Study outcomes and limitations: Persistence in scalp and blood during tofacitinib was observed for many expanded lesional clones. Treatment with tofacitinib significantly lowered scalp clonality and reduced expanded CD8+ clones among the top 100.

The sequence derives from a human donor with alopecia areata. The specimen comprised CD4+ T cells sorted from blood, sampled at week 4, from a patient treated with tofacitinib. The V and J genes are TRBV19 and TRBJ2-2; possibly TRBD1 or TRBD2 for D (5 bases each). DNA of the CDR3: TGTGCCAGTGCAATCAGGGAGCTCGGGACCGGGGAGCTGTTTTTT. Translating it yields CASAIRELGTGELFF.